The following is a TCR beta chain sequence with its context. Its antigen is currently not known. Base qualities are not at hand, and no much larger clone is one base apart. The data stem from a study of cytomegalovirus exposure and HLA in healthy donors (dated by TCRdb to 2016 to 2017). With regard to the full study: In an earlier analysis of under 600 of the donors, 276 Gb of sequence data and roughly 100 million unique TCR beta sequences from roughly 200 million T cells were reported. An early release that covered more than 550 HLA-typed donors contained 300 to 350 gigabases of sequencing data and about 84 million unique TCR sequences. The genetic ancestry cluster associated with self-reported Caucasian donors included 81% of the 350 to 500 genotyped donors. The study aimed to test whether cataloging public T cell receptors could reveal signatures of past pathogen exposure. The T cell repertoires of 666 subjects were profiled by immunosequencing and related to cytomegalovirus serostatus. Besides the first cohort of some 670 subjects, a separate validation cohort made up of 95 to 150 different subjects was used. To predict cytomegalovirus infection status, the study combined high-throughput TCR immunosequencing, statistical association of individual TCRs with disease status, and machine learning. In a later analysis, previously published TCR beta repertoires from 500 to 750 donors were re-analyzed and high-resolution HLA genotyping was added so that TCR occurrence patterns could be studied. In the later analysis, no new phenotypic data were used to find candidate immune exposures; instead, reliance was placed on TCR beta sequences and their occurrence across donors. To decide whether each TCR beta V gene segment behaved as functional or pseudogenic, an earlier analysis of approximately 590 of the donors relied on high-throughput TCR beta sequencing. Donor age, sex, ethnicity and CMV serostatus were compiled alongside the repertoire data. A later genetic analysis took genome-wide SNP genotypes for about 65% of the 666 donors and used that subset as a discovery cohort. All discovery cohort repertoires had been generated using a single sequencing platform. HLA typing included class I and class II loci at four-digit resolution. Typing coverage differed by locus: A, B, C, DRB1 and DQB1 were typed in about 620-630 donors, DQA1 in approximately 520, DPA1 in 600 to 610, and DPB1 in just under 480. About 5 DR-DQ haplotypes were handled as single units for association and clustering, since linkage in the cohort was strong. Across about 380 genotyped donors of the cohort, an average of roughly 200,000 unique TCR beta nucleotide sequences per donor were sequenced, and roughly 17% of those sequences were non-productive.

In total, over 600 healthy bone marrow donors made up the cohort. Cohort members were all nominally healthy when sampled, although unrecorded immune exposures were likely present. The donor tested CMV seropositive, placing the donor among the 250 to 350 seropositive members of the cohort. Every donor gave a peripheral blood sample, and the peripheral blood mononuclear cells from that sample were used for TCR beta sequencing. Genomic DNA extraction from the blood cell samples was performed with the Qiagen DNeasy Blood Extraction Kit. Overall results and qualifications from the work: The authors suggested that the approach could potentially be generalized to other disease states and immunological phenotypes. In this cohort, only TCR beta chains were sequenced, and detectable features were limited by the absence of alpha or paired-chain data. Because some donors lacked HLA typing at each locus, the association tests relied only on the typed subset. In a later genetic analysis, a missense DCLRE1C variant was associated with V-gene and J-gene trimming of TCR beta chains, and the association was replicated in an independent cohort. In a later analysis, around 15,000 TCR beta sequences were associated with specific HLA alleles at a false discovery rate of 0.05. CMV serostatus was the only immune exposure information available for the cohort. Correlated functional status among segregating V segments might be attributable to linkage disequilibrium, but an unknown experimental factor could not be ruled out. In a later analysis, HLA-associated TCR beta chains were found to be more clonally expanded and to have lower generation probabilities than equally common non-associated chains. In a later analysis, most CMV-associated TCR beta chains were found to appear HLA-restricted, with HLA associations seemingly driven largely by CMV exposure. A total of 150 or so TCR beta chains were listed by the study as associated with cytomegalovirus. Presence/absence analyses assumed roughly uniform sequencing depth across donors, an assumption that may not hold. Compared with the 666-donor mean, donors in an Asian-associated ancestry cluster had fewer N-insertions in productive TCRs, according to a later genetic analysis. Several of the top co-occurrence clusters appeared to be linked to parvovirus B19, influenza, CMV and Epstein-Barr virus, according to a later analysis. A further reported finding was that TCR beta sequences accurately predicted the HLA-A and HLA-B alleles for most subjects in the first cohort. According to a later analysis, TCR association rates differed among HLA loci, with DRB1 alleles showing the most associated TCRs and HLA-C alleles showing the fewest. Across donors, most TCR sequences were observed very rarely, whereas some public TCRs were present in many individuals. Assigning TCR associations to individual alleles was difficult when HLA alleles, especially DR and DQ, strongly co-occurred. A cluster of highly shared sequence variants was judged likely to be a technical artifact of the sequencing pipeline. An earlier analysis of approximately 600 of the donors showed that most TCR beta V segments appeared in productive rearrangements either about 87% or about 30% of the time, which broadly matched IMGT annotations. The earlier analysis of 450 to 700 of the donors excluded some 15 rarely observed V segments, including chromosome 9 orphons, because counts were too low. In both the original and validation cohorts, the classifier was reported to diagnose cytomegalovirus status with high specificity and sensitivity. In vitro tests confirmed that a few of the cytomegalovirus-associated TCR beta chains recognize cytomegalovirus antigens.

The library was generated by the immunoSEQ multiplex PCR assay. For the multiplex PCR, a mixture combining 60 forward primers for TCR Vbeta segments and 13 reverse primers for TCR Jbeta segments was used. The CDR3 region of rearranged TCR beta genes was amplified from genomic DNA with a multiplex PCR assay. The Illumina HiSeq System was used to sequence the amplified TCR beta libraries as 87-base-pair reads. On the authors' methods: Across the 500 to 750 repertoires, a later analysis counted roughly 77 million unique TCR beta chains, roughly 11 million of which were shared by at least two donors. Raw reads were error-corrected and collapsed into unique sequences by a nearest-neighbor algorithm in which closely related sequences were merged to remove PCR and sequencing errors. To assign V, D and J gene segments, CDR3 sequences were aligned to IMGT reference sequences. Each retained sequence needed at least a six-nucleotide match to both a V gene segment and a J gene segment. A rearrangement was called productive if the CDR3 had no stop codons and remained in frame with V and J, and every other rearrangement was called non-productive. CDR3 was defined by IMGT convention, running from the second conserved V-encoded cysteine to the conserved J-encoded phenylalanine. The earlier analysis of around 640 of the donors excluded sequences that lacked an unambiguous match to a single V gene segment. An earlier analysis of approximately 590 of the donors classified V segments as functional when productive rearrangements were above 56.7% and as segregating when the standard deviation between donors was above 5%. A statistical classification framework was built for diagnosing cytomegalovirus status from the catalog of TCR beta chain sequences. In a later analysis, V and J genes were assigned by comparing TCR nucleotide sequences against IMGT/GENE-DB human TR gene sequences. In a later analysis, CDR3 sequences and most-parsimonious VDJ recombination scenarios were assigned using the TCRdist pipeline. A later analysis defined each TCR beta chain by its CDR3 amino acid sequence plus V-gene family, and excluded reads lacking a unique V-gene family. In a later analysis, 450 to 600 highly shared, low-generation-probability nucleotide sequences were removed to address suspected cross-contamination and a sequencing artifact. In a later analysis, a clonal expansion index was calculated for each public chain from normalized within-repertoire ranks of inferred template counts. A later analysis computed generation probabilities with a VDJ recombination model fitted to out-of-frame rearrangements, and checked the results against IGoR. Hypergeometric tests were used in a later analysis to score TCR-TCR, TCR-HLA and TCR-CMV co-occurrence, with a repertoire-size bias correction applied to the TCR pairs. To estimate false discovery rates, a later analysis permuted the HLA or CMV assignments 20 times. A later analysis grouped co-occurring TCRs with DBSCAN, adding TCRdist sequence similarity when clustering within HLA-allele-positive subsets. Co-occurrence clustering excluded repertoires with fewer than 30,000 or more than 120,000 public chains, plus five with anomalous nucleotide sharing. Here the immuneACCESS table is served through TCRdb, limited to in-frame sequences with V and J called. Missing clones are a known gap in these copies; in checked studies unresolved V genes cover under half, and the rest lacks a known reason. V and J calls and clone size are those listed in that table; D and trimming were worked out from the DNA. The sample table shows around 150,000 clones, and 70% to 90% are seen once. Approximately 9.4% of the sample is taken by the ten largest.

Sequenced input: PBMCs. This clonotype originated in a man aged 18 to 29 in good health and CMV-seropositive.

The DNA reads as follows: TGTGCCAGCAGTTACTCCCCGGGACAGGCCGCTGTCGAGCAGTACTTC. Its protein is CASSYSPGQAAVEQYF. This chain joins TRBV6-5 to TRBJ2-7; TRBD1 aligns with 8 central bases. There are 16 amino acids in the CDR3, from cysteine to phenylalanine inclusive. Only CDR3 DNA is held: 48 bases, read in frame from base 1. Based on the germline V gene, the CDR1 and CDR2 sequences are MNHEY and SVGAGI. After removal of 0 bases from V and 6 bases from J, the junction retains 10 bases not matched to a gene.